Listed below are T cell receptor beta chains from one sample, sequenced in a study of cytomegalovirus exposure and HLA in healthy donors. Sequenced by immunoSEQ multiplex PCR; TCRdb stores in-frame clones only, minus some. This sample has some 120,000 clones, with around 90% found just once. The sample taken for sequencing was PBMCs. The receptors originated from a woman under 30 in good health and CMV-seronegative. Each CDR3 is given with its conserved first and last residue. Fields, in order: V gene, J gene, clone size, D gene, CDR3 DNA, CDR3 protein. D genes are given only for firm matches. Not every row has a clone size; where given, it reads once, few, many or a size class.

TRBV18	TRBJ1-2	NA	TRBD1	TGTGCCAGCTCACCCACAGGGGACGACGGCTACACCTTC	CASSPTGDDGYTF
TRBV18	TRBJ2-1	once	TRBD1	TGTGCCAGCTCACCACAGGGGACAGCCTCCTACAATGAGCAGTTCTTC	CASSPQGTASYNEQFF
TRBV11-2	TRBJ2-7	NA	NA	TGTGCCAGCAGCTTAGGACGGGGACTGAGCTCCTACGAGCAGTACTTC	CASSLGRGLSSYEQYF
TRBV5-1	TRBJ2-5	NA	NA	TGCGCCAGCAGCTTATCGGAGAGCGGGGAGACCCAGTACTTC	CASSLSESGETQYF
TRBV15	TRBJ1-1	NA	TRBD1	TGTGCCACCAGCAGACCCGGGACAGGGCGCACTGAAGCTTTCTTT	CATSRPGTGRTEAFF
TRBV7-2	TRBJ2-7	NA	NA	TGTGCCAGCAGCTCCTGGGGCCGGGACAAGGGCTACGAGCAGTACTTC	CASSSWGRDKGYEQYF
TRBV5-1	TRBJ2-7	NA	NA	TGCGCCAGCAGCTTTGGAGGGATCTACGAGCAGTACTTC	CASSFGGIYEQYF
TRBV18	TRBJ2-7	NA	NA	TGTGCCAGCTCACCCCGGGACTTCACGGGCGAGCAGTACTTC	CASSPRDFTGEQYF
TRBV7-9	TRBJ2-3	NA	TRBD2	TGTGCCAGCAGCCCCCCCCGAACTAGCGAACCTAGCACAGATACGCAGTATTTT	CASSPPRTSEPSTDTQYF
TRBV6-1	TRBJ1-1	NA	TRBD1	TGTGCCAGCAGTGAATGGGGGACAGGGTTTGACACTGAAGCTTTCTTT	CASSEWGTGFDTEAFF
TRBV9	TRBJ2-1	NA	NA	TGTGCCAGCAGCCCTCGGACTAGGGGGTCCTACAATGAGCAGTTCTTC	CASSPRTRGSYNEQFF
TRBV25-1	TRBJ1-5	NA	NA	TGTGCCAGCAGTGGAGCAGCGGGTCAGCCCCAGCATTTT	CASSGAAGQPQHF
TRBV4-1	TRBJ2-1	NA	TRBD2	TGCGCCAGCAGCACTCGTGGACTAGCGGGAGGTTTGAAATACAATGAGCAGTTCTTC	CASSTRGLAGGLKYNEQFF
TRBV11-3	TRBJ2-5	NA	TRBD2	TGTGCCAGCAGCTTAGTAATAGCGGGAGTGGTAGAGACCCAGTACTTC	CASSLVIAGVVETQYF
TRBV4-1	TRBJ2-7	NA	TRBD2	TGCGCCAGCAGCCAAAGCCGGACTAGTCTCTCCTACGAGCAGTACTTC	CASSQSRTSLSYEQYF
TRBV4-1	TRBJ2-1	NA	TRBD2	TGCGCCAGCAGCCAAGGTCCAGCGGGAGTTGGCTACAATGAGCAGTTCTTC	CASSQGPAGVGYNEQFF
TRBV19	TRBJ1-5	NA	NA	TGTGCCAGTAGCTCGATCGGTGAGCATAGCAATCAGCCCCAGCATTTT	CASSSIGEHSNQPQHF
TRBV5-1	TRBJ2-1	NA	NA	TGCGCCAGCAGCTTGGTGCCCGGTGAGCAGTTCTTC	CASSLVPGEQFF
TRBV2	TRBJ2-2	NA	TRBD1	TGTGCCAGCAACACAGGGGGTCTTCCCGGGGAACTGTTTTTT	CASNTGGLPGELFF
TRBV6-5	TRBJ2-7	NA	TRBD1	TGTGCCAGCAGTCGACAGGGGGCTTCCTACGAGCAGTACTTC	CASSRQGASYEQYF
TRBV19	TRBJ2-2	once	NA	TGTGCCAGTAGTCCCCGGGGTCTTCGTGTCGGGGAGCTGTTTTTT	CASSPRGLRVGELFF
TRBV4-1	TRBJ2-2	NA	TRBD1	TGCGCCAGCAGCCTCCGGGACAGCTACACCGGGGAGCTGTTTTTT	CASSLRDSYTGELFF
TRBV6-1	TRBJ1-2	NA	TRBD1	TGTGCCAGCAGATCGGACAGGGATTTTTTCTATGGCTACACCTTC	CASRSDRDFFYGYTF
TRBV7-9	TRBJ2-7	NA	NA	TGTGCCAGCAGCTTAGGCGGCCGTTACGAGCAGTACTTC	CASSLGGRYEQYF
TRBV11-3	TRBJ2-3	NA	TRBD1	TGTGCCAGCAGCCTCGGGACAGGTAGAGAAGATACGCAGTATTTT	CASSLGTGREDTQYF
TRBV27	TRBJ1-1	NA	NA	TGTGCCAGCAGTTCCTATCGGACGGGAGGGACTGAAGCTTTCTTT	CASSSYRTGGTEAFF
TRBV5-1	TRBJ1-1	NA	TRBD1	TGCGCCAGCAGCCTTGGAGGGACAGGGGGCACTGAAGCTTTCTTT	CASSLGGTGGTEAFF
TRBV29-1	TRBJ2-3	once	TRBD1	TGCAGCGTTGACCGATCCGGGACAGGGGGCACAGATACGCAGTATTTT	CSVDRSGTGGTDTQYF
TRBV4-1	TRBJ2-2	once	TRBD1	TGCGCCAGCAGCCACCCCAGACAGGGTAGGAACACCGGGGAGCTGTTTTTT	CASSHPRQGRNTGELFF
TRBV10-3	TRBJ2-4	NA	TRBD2	TGTGCCATCAGGCGGGAGGGGGCCAAAAACATTCAGTACTTC	CAIRREGAKNIQYF
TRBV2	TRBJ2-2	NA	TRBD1	TGTGCCAGCAGACAGGGGCTTAACACCGGGGAGCTGTTTTTT	CASRQGLNTGELFF